This TCR beta chain was sequenced for a study of CD8 T cells in ankylosing spondylitis. Study-level findings and limits: Several highly homologous variants formed a TCR beta motif that appeared characteristic of ankylosing spondylitis blood. Reports of some motif variants in reactive arthritis synovial fluid and blood predate this one. Disease-linked clones were reportedly significantly enriched in matched ankylosing spondylitis synovial fluid.

V shed 0 bases, J shed 4 bases, and the junction held 4 bases outside the gene matches. Germline lookup yields CDR1 SGHRS and CDR2 YFSETQ. CDR3 length: 15 residues. This clonotype was seen at least ten times. Its antigen is undetermined. Construction of TCR beta libraries was performed using quantitative 5'-RACE with molecular barcodes. TCRdb itself ran the 5' RACE reads through MiXCR, one entry per CDR3 protein. The table has around 180,000 distinct CDR3 sequences, around a sixth seen once. The chain links TRBV5-1 to TRBJ2-5, with 9 bases lining up with TRBD1. The sample was blood, either unsorted or a sorted T cell fraction (not recorded which). The receptor was derived from a male donor under 30 with ankylosing spondylitis or in good health (not recorded which). CDR3 coding DNA: TGCGCCAGCAGCTTGGGGTCGGGACAGGGAGAGACCCAGTACTTC. Residues: CASSLGSGQGETQYF.